Included here is one T cell receptor (beta chain) sequence, with context. What antigen it recognizes has not been identified. It has no much larger one-base neighbor in the sample; base qualities were not kept. Peripheral blood CD8+ and CD4+ T cells from healthy donors, Susac syndrome patients and multiple sclerosis patients were profiled using high-throughput TCR beta sequencing. The multiple sclerosis controls were treatment-naive patients whose relapsing-remitting disease, either stable or active, fulfilled the revised McDonald criteria. Bulk CD8+ and CD4+ T cells were purified by magnetic negative isolation, whereas CD8+ TEMRA cells were enriched by FACS. Blood was drawn into EDTA tubes, processed within 24 hours, and PBMCs were isolated by density gradient centrifugation. PBMCs intended for TCR sequencing were frozen in liquid nitrogen and were later thawed in a 37 degrees C water bath. The sorted or isolated CD4+, CD8+ and CD8+ TEMRA cells reached a purity of at least 90%.

The data belong to a study of CD8 T cells in Susac syndrome (dated by TCRdb to the late 2010s). About the study as a whole: The study used repertoire sequencing to test whether antigen drove CD8+ T cell activation and differentiation in Susac syndrome. Beyond this particular receptor, the publication reports: The number of individuals in the TCR sequencing and HLA analysis was recognized as being relatively small.

RNA was extracted using the RNeasy kit, and roughly 0.45 to 1 microgram was reverse transcribed with random hexamers. The immunoSEQ multiplex PCR assay, covering 54 Vbeta and 13 Jbeta segments, was used to amplify TCR beta CDR3 regions. To correct PCR amplification bias, a synthetic template baseline was used for both primer optimization and computational correction. The original methods were these. Reads were assigned to V, D and J genes according to IMGT and analyzed in immunoSEQ Analyzer, with only productive sequences retained. To calculate clonality, Shannon entropy was normalized by log2 of the number of productive unique sequences and then subtracted from one. For each patient and control, public and private clones were evaluated among the 100 most prevalent clones. A clone was defined as Susac-specific if it was absent from the healthy and MS cohorts, from about 1,100 published viral clones and from other ImmuneACCESS disease sequences. Through fastp at Q25 and MiXCR, TCRdb rebuilt clones from the public reads, retaining in-frame beta chains. Rows are combined by CDR3 protein, so each entry shows the most common genes and DNA. The V and J calls were determined by TCRdb, not by the authors. The sample records some 260,000 distinct CDR3 sequences, over 85% of which are singletons. The ten top clones hold 0.055% to 0.075% of the sample.

CDR1 and CDR2 (MNHNS, SASEGT) derive from the germline V gene. V drops 5 bases and J drops 3 bases, leaving 19 bases in between. The CDR3 holds 16 amino acids from the cysteine to the phenylalanine. Left in the record is the CDR3 DNA by itself, 48 bases read in frame from the first base. This TCR was recovered from a human donor with multiple sclerosis. Sequencing input: CD4+ T cells from PBMCs. The V and J segments used are TRBV6-1 and TRBJ1-1; TRBD1 is perhaps the D gene, given 5 matching bases. At the DNA level, the sequence is TGTGCCAGCAGTCCCCGATCTGTAGGGGATGACACTGAAGCTTTCTTT. This codes for CASSPRSVGDDTEAFF.